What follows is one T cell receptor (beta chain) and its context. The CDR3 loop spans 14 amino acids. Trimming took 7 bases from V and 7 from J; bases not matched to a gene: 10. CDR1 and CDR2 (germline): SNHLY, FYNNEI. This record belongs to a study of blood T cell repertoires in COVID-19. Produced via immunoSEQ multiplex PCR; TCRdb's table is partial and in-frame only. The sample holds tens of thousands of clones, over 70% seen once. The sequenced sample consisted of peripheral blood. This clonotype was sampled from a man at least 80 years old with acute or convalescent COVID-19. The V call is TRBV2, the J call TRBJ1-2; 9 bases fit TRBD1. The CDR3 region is CASTERDRALGYTF. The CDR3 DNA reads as TGTGCCAGCACCGAAAGGGACAGGGCCCTTGGCTACACCTTC.